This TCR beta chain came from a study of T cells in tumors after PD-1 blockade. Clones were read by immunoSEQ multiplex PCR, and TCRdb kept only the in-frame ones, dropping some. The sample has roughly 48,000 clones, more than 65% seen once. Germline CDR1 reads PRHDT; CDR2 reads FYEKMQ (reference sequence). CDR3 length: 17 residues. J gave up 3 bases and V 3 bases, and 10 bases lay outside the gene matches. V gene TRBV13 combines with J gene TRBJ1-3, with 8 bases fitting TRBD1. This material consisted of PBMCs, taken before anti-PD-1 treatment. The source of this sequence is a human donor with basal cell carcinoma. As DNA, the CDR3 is TGTGCCAGCAGCTTTTCGCAAGACAGGGGATTTGGAAACACCATATATTTT. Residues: CASSFSQDRGFGNTIYF.